This passage covers 30 T cell receptor beta chains from one sample sequenced in a study of blood T cell repertoires in COVID-19. The table came from immunoSEQ multiplex PCR; TCRdb's copy has only in-frame clones and leaves some out. The data hold more than 85,000 clones, with 70% to 90% observed a single time. The sequenced sample was peripheral blood. The receptors shown here come from a woman aged 60-75 years with acute or convalescent COVID-19.

The chain uses TRBV11-2 and TRBJ2-2; TRBD2 matches at 13 bases. V shed 0 bases and J 5 bases; nucleotides not matched to a gene: 6. Germline V gives CDR1 SGHAT, CDR2 FQNNGV. The CDR3 loop spans 18 amino acids. The CDR3 loop is CASSLDRTSGSGTGELFF. CDR3 in DNA: TGTGCCAGCAGCTTAGATCGGACTAGCGGGAGCGGAACCGGGGAGCTGTTTTTT.

CDR3 nucleotides: TGTGCCAGCAGCTCTCGTAGGGTGGGACAGGGTTCATTTGGCTACACCTTC. It encodes CASSSRRVGQGSFGYTF. The V call is TRBV7-8, the J call TRBJ1-2, with 9 positions matching TRBD1. After removal of 4 bases from V and 7 bases from J, the junction contained 16 bases not matched to a gene. The CDR3 consists of 17 residues. The germline CDR1 and CDR2 sequences are SGHVS and FQNEAQ. The variable domain in full, completed from reference TRBV7-8 and TRBJ1-2, reads GAGVSQSPRYKVAKRGQDVALRCDPISGHVSLFWYQQALGQGPEFLTYFQNEAQLDKSGLPSDRFFAERPEGSVSTLKIQRTQQEDSAVYLCASSSRRVGQGSFGYTFGSGTRLTVV.

The CDR3 spells CASRTGTGHEQYV. The CDR3 nucleotides are TGTGCCAGCAGAACCGGGACAGGGCACGAGCAGTACGTC. The chain has TRBV6-5 and TRBJ2-7, with 9 bases that match TRBD1. This CDR3 is built from 13 residues. Germline V lookup: CDR1 MNHEY, CDR2 SVGAGI. J gave up 5 bases and V 6 bases, and 5 bases lay outside the gene matches.

The chain links TRBV15 to TRBJ2-1, with 7 nucleotides matching TRBD2. The CDR3 totals 17 residues. J lost 6 bases, V lost 0 bases, and 11 bases had no gene match. Germline loops: CDR1 LNHNV, CDR2 YYDKDF (reference sequence). CDR3 region: CATSRDGRTGGGNEQFF. CDR3 bases: TGTGCCACCAGCAGAGATGGCAGGACGGGAGGAGGCAATGAGCAGTTCTTC.

This chain links TRBV5-1 with TRBJ2-7; weak D call: TRBD1 (5 bases). CDR3 length: 15 residues. From germline, CDR1 is SGHRS and CDR2 YFSETQ. V was shortened by 5 bases and J by 6 bases, with 21 bases between the two germline ends. For the CDR3, the DNA is TGCGCCAGCAGTCTTAGCCCACAGGCCGAATTCGAGCAGTACTTC. Translated: CASSLSPQAEFEQYF.

The CDR3 loop is CASSPPTAGRTDTQYF. In DNA, the CDR3 is TGTGCCAGCTCACCACCGACAGCGGGGCGCACAGATACGCAGTATTTT. V usage is TRBV18 and J usage is TRBJ2-3, with 7 bases matching TRBD2. Trimming took 0 bases from V and 1 from J; bases not matched to a gene: 4. Germline values: CDR1 KGHSH, CDR2 LQKENI. This CDR3 is built from 16 residues.

The chain joins TRBV25-1 to TRBJ1-2; no firm D call. This CDR3 spans 15 amino acids. Trimming left V 6 bases short and J 0 bases short, with 14 bases between. Looked up from germline, CDR1 is MGHDK and CDR2 is SYGVNS. The CDR3 protein is CASSSGGRTNYGYTF. The CDR3 DNA reads TGTGCCAGCAGCTCCGGCGGGCGGACTAACTATGGCTACACCTTC.

This clone was counted between two and nine times. The chain links TRBV10-3 to TRBJ2-1, with 12 bases matching TRBD2. Germline CDR1 reads ENHRY; CDR2 reads SYGVKD. The junction had 4 bases not matched to a gene; V was cut back by 6 bases and J by 7 bases. The CDR3 has 14 amino acids. The CDR3 sequence is CAISLAGGANEQFF. The CDR3, as DNA: TGTGCCATCAGCCTAGCGGGAGGGGCAAATGAGCAGTTCTTC.

The gene calls are TRBV5-4 and TRBJ2-3; the D gene is possibly TRBD2 (5 bases). Germline V lookup: CDR1 SGHNT, CDR2 YYREEE (reference sequence). V lost 2 bases and J 5 bases, leaving 9 bases between the germline ends. This CDR3 comprises 13 residues. CDR3 residues: CASSFRGRDTQYF. CDR3 bases: TGTGCCAGCAGCTTTAGAGGGAGAGATACGCAGTATTTT.

The chain combines TRBV6-6 with TRBJ2-3; no firm D call. There are 16 residues in the CDR3. CDR1 is MNHNY, CDR2 SVGAGI, per germline (reference sequence). V was cut by 2 bases and J by 2 bases, with 14 bases left in between. CDR3 residues: CASSYDPRSLTDTQYF. The CDR3 DNA sequence: TGTGCCAGCAGTTACGATCCGAGGAGTCTCACAGATACGCAGTATTTT.

This clone was seen more than once but under ten times. The chain employs TRBV5-1 and TRBJ1-1, with TRBD1 identical over 9 bases. J lost 1 base, V lost 4 bases, and 2 bases had no gene match. Germline V gene data show CDR1 as SGHRS and CDR2 as YFSETQ. CDR3 length: 14 residues. This CDR3 is CASSRGQGNTEAFF. DNA of the CDR3: TGCGCCAGCAGCCGGGGACAGGGGAACACTGAAGCTTTCTTT.

This chain uses TRBV30 with TRBJ2-1; D is uncertain. CDR3 size: 13 residues. Germline V gives CDR1 GTSNPN, CDR2 SVGIG (reference sequence). The V and J ends lost 0 bases and 8 bases respectively, with 11 bases between them. Written as DNA, the CDR3 is TGTGCCTGGAGTGTACTAAATGGGTATGAGCAGTTCTTC. Translated, it gives CAWSVLNGYEQFF.

This chain joins TRBV3-1 (or the pseudogene TRBV3-2) and TRBJ2-1; 13 nucleotides align to TRBD2. Germline lookup yields CDR1 LGHDT and CDR2 YNNKEL (reference sequence). V trimming: 4 bases; J trimming: 5 bases; junction bases outside the gene matches: 5. The CDR3 has 16 residues. The CDR3 loop reads CASSRPGLAGNNEQFF. The CDR3 DNA is TGTGCCAGCAGCCGGCCGGGACTAGCGGGAAACAATGAGCAGTTCTTC.

V is TRBV11-3 and J is TRBJ1-2; TRBD1 matches at 7 bases. The V gene end was trimmed by 2 bases and the J gene end by 0 bases; junction bases not matched to a gene: 3. CDR1 and CDR2 from the germline V gene are SGHNT and YENEEA. This CDR3 contains 15 residues. The CDR3 reads CASSLRQGANYGYTF. CDR3 DNA sequence: TGTGCCAGCAGCTTACGGCAGGGGGCTAACTATGGCTACACCTTC.

The V gene is TRBV5-8, the J gene TRBJ2-7, with D perhaps matching TRBD1 (6 bases). Trimming took off 1 base at V and 0 bases at J, with 14 bases between the two ends. CDR3 length: 16 amino acids. CDR1 and CDR2 (germline): SGHTS, YDEGEE. CDR3 nucleotide sequence: TGTGCCAGCAGCTTGACGGGCACGGGACACTCCTACGAGCAGTACTTC. Amino acid sequence: CASSLTGTGHSYEQYF.

A single count supports this clone. This chain joins TRBV6-6 and TRBJ2-5; a possible D gene is TRBD2 (5 bases). Germline CDR1 MNHNY, CDR2 SVGAGI (reference sequence). With 6 bases removed from V and 2 bases from J, the gap between germline ends came to 16 bases. CDR3 length: 15 amino acids. CDR3 DNA sequence: TGTGCCAGCAGGGATCAGGAGGACTTACAAGAGACCCAGTACTTC. As protein: CASRDQEDLQETQYF.

The V and J genes are TRBV5-1 and TRBJ1-2; possibly TRBD1 for D (5 bases). V was trimmed by 0 bases and J by 4 bases, leaving 10 bases between them. The CDR3 loop spans 14 amino acids. Germline CDR1 SGHRS, CDR2 YFSETQ. The CDR3 region is CASSLETAGYGYTF. DNA of the CDR3: TGCGCCAGCAGCTTGGAGACAGCGGGCTATGGCTACACCTTC.

J is TRBJ2-3 and V is TRBV29-1; TRBD1 matches at 12 bases. Per the germline V gene, CDR1 is SQVTM and CDR2 is ANQGSEA. The CDR3 contains 14 residues. The junction had 6 bases not matched to a gene; V was cut back by 8 bases and J by 3 bases. The chain's CDR3 is CSFRDRGPTDTQYF. The CDR3, as DNA: TGCAGCTTCCGGGACAGGGGGCCTACAGATACGCAGTATTTT.

V gene TRBV19 combines with J gene TRBJ1-3; D remains ambiguous. Trimming took 3 bases from V and 1 from J, leaving 7 bases between them. The germline CDR1 and CDR2 sequences are LNHDA and SQIVND (reference sequence). The CDR3 covers 14 residues. The CDR3 bases are TGTGCCAGTAGTATCGGAGGGTCTGGAAACACCATATATTTT. This translates into CASSIGGSGNTIYF.

The gene calls are TRBV4-2 and TRBJ2-7, with 11 positions matching TRBD2. The CDR3 extends over 15 amino acids. Germline CDR1 LGHNA, CDR2 YNFKEQ. J gave up 0 bases and V 4 bases, and 2 bases lay outside the gene matches. In DNA, the CDR3 is TGTGCCAGCAGCCCCACTAGCGGGAGCTCCTACGAGCAGTACTTC. Translating it yields CASSPTSGSSYEQYF.

Notes on this clone: The germline gene is not matched at one end of the junction; a read error may be the cause. V and J are TRBV6-1 and TRBJ2-1; D gene uncertain. Per the germline V gene, CDR1 is MNHNS and CDR2 is SASEGT. This CDR3 is 15 amino acids long. CDR3 region: CASREGQLKNNEQFF. CDR3 in DNA: TGTGCCAGCAGAGAAGGGCAGTTGAAAAACAATGAGCAGTTCTTC.

This chain links TRBV7-2 with TRBJ2-7; 7 bases fit TRBD2. Trimming cost V 0 bases and J 2 bases; bases outside gene matches: 4. Germline V gene data show CDR1 as SGHTA and CDR2 as FQGNSA. CDR3 length: 15 residues. Written as DNA, the CDR3 is TGTGCCAGCAGCTTAGCGGCTAGCGGAACCTACGAGCAGTACTTC. Translated: CASSLAASGTYEQYF. Full variable domain (rest looked up from reference TRBV7-2 and TRBJ2-7): GAGVSQSPSNKVTEKGKDVELRCDPISGHTALYWYRQSLGQGLEFLIYFQGNSAPDKSGLPSDRFSAERTGGSVSTLTIQRTQQEDSAVYLCASSLAASGTYEQYFGPGTRLTVT.

The chain is built from TRBV24-1 and TRBJ1-1, with 7 nucleotides matching TRBD1. The CDR3 is made up of 16 amino acids. Per germline, CDR1 KGHDR and CDR2 SFDVKD. The ends lost 7 bases at V and 1 base at J; junction bases unmatched: 11. The CDR3 loop is CATRGSPGQPNTEAFF. The DNA of the CDR3 is TGTGCCACCAGGGGATCCCCGGGACAGCCGAACACTGAAGCTTTCTTT.

This chain links TRBV7-8 with TRBJ1-2; D gene ambiguous. Trimming pared 4 bases from V and 8 bases from J, leaving 8 bases between. The CDR3 length is 11 residues. The V gene's germline CDR1 is SGHVS and CDR2 FQNEAQ. The CDR3 reads CASSWTGGYTF. The CDR3 DNA reads as TGTGCCAGCAGCTGGACTGGGGGCTACACCTTC.

The chain has TRBV2 and TRBJ2-2; 8 bases align to TRBD1. CDR1 and CDR2 from the germline V gene are SNHLY and FYNNEI. With V trimmed by 6 bases and J by 6 bases, 3 bases remained unmatched. The CDR3 loop spans 13 amino acids. CDR3 sequence reads: CASREQGAGELFF. In DNA, the CDR3 is TGTGCCAGCAGAGAACAGGGGGCCGGGGAGCTGTTTTTT.

The chain combines TRBV14 with TRBJ1-2; D remains unclear. The length of the CDR3 is 15 residues. Trimming took 1 base from V and 6 from J, leaving 15 bases between them. Germline values: CDR1 SGHDN, CDR2 FVKESK. CDR3: CASSQVGSRGDGYTF. The CDR3 region has the DNA TGTGCCAGCAGCCAAGTAGGTAGCCGGGGAGATGGCTACACCTTC.

This chain connects TRBV5-8 to TRBJ2-1, with 13 bases fitting TRBD2. CDR1 and CDR2 from the germline V gene are SGHTS and YDEGEE. After removal of 5 bases from V and 8 bases from J, the junction contained 7 bases not matched to a gene. This CDR3 contains 15 residues. The CDR3 region is CASSKPGLAGYEQFF. DNA of the CDR3: TGTGCCAGCAGTAAACCGGGACTAGCGGGGTATGAGCAGTTCTTC.

J is TRBJ2-5 and V is TRBV7-2; perhaps TRBD2 as D (6 bases). Germline CDR1 reads SGHTA; CDR2 reads FQGNSA. V was cut by 5 bases and J by 3 bases, with 16 bases left in between. There are 15 residues in the CDR3. The CDR3 region has the DNA TGTGCCAGCAGCGCCGGGACTGGGGGTAAAGAGACCCAGTACTTC. Protein: CASSAGTGGKETQYF. The entire variable domain, with the rest obtained from reference TRBV7-2 and TRBJ2-5, is as follows: GAGVSQSPSNKVTEKGKDVELRCDPISGHTALYWYRQSLGQGLEFLIYFQGNSAPDKSGLPSDRFSAERTGGSVSTLTIQRTQQEDSAVYLCASSAGTGGKETQYFGPGTRLLVL.

The rearrangement joins TRBV6-5 to TRBJ1-6, with D possibly being TRBD1 (6 bases). Looked up from germline, CDR1 is MNHEY and CDR2 is SVGAGI. The V gene lost 6 bases and the J gene lost 6 bases, with 12 bases spanning the gap. The CDR3 sequence is 14 residues long. CDR3 residues: CASRIGQINSPLHF. CDR3 DNA: TGTGCCAGCAGGATAGGACAGATTAATTCACCCCTCCACTTT.

This sequence joins TRBV27 and TRBJ2-1; D gene ambiguous. The CDR3 is 14 residues long. Germline CDR1 and CDR2: MNHEY and SMNVEV (reference sequence). V lost 4 bases, J lost 0 bases, and 7 bases lay in between. In nucleotides, the CDR3 is TGTGCCAGCAGTTCTTGGAGCTCCTACAATGAGCAGTTCTTC. It specifies CASSSWSSYNEQFF.